Included here is one TCR beta chain sequence, with context. The target antigen is unknown. The data are from a study of cytomegalovirus exposure and HLA in healthy donors. Study as a whole: An early data release held tens of millions of unique TCRs from HLA-typed donors.

Vbeta (60) and Jbeta (13) primers were used in the PCR. Here immunoSEQ multiplex PCR was the method, and the copy in TCRdb shows in-frame clones only, minus some. The sample has some 160,000 clones; less than 90% are singletons. Study-wide results and limits: In an earlier analysis, productive rearrangement rates for most beta V segments clustered near 87% or 30%. It was 160 or so TCR beta chains that were listed as cytomegalovirus-associated.

CDR1 and CDR2 (germline): SGHDT, YYEEEE. This CDR3 spans 16 amino acids. Trimming took off 0 bases at V and 2 bases at J, with 14 bases between the two ends. The receptor was isolated from a boy aged 2 to 10 in good health and CMV-seronegative. This sequence joins TRBV5-6 and TRBJ2-5; no clear D. The specimen sequenced was PBMCs. The CDR3 loop reads CASSLVVQIQQETQYF. CDR3 DNA sequence: TGTGCCAGCAGCTTGGTCGTCCAGATACAACAAGAGACCCAGTACTTC.